These 4 T cell receptor beta chains originate from one sample sequenced in a study of Graves' ophthalmopathy and Graves' hyperthyroidism. Using RNA transcripts, the TCR beta CDR3 regions were amplified. The first round was an RT-PCR with HTBI primers, and the second round was a multiplex PCR. TCRdb redid the calling of the multiplex PCR reads with MiXCR, one entry per CDR3 protein. The top ten clones hold 9.8% of a sample with around 470,000 distinct CDR3 sequences, 13% to 15% of them seen once. Sequenced material: blood. The receptors come from a woman aged 30 to 39 with Graves' ophthalmopathy.

This clonotype was observed at least ten times. J is TRBJ1-2 and V is TRBV4-1; a weak D match, TRBD1 (6 bases). This CDR3 has 14 amino acids. Trimming pared 4 bases from V and 6 bases from J, leaving 15 bases between. Germline V gene sequence: CDR1 MGHRA, CDR2 YSYEKL. DNA of the CDR3: TGCGCCAGCAGCCGGCTGGGGGGCGCCAATGGCTACACCTTC. Amino acid sequence: CASSRLGGANGYTF.

This clonotype turned up a few times. This could be a read error, since a much larger clone is one nucleotide away. The chain carries TRBV7-2 and TRBJ1-6, with 7 bases lining up with TRBD1. The CDR3 loop spans 14 amino acids. CDR1 and CDR2 (germline): SGHTA, FQGNSA. As DNA, the CDR3 is TGTGTCAGCGGGCGACAGGGAGAAGGTTCACCCCTCCACTTT. It specifies CVSGRQGEGSPLHF.

This clonotype has a count of ten or more. As DNA, the CDR3 is TGTGCCAGCAGTTTAACGCAGGGGGGGTACCAAGAGACCCAGTACTTC. Amino acid sequence: CASSLTQGGYQETQYF. The J gene is TRBJ2-5, the V gene TRBV12-3 or TRBV12-4; D might be TRBD1 or TRBD2, each matching 7 bases. V was cut by 2 bases and J by 0 bases, with 13 bases left in between. CDR3 length equals 16 residues.

This clonotype was counted at least ten times. The genes are TRBV6-1 and TRBJ2-4, with TRBD2 as a possible D gene (6 bases). The ends were cut back, 6 bases at V and 8 bases at J, with 17 bases in the middle. In germline, CDR1 is MNHNS, CDR2 SASEGT. There are 14 residues in the CDR3. CDR3 sequence (DNA): TGTGCCAGCAGGTCACCCGGGACTCGGGACATTCAGTACTTC. Its protein is CASRSPGTRDIQYF.